Each of the 27 T cell receptor beta chains below was sequenced from the same sample in a study of shared clonotypes between healthy human individuals. Here immunoSEQ multiplex PCR was the method, and the copy in TCRdb shows in-frame clones only, minus some. This table holds about 2.1 million clones, around 95% found once. Naive CD8 populations comprised CD45RO-negative cells positively selected for CCR7, excluding terminally differentiated effector memory CD45RA+ cells. Sequenced input: naive CD8+ T cells from PBMCs. These receptors were collected from a man aged 18 to 29 in good health. Some clones in this sample may be carry-over from other donors' samples.

This clone is a singleton in its sample. In nucleotides, the CDR3 is TGTGCCAGCAGCTTCCCGACAGGGATAGATACGCAGTATTTT. Residues: CASSFPTGIDTQYF. The V call is TRBV5-6, the J call TRBJ2-3; TRBD1 agrees at 7 bases. The CDR3 totals 14 residues. Per the germline V gene, CDR1 is SGHDT and CDR2 is YYEEEE. V was clipped by 2 bases and J by 5 bases; unmatched bases: 5.

V and J are TRBV27 and TRBJ2-7, with a weak D call TRBD1 (6 bases). In germline, CDR1 is MNHEY, CDR2 SMNVEV (reference sequence). The CDR3 runs 16 residues. V was cut by 6 bases and J by 6 bases, with 24 bases left in between. The CDR3 loop reads CASSVPSGQGKSEQYF. As DNA, the CDR3 is TGTGCCAGCAGCGTCCCGTCGGGACAAGGAAAGTCCGAGCAGTACTTC.

This clone was recorded once. At the DNA level, this CDR3 is encoded by other sequences in the same sample as well. The CDR3 DNA follows: TGTGCCAGCAGCGGAGGGGCGGGCTCCTACGAGCAGTACTTC. Protein: CASSGGAGSYEQYF. The chain combines TRBV9 with TRBJ2-7; TRBD1 or TRBD2 may be the D gene (5 bases each). Trimming shortened V by 3 bases and J by 0 bases, and 10 bases separated the two germline ends. CDR1 and CDR2 from the germline V gene are SGDLS and YYNGEE. The CDR3 length is 14 residues.

The sample holds a few counts of this clone. CDR3 protein: CASSYPGNTIYF. The CDR3 nucleotides read TGTGCCAGCAGTTACCCTGGAAACACCATATATTTT. This chain joins TRBV28 and TRBJ1-3; D gene uncertain. The V end lost 4 bases, the J end lost 2 bases, and 3 bases lay between the germline ends. This CDR3 comprises 12 residues. Germline CDR1 and CDR2: MDHEN and SYDVKM.

The chain links TRBV5-1 to TRBJ2-1, with a possible D match to TRBD2 (6 bases). The germline V gene has CDR1 SGHRS and CDR2 YFSETQ. This CDR3 contains 16 residues. V lost 3 bases to trimming and J lost 4 bases, with 17 bases between them. The CDR3 protein is CASSSFNGSPYNEQFF. In DNA, the CDR3 is TGCGCCAGCAGCTCCTTTAACGGGAGCCCATACAATGAGCAGTTCTTC.

The V gene is TRBV9, the J gene TRBJ1-4; D remains ambiguous. The ends were cut back, 3 bases at V and 8 bases at J, with 14 bases in the middle. This CDR3 contains 14 residues. In germline, CDR1 is SGDLS, CDR2 YYNGEE. The CDR3 DNA reads as TGTGCCAGCAGCGAATACTCAGGTTCAGAAAAACTGTTTTTT. This codes for CASSEYSGSEKLFF.

The V gene is TRBV28, the J gene TRBJ2-5; a possible D gene is TRBD2 (5 bases). V was pared by 6 bases and J by 0 bases, with 14 bases between. Germline-derived CDR1 and CDR2 are MDHEN and SYDVKM. CDR3 length: 15 residues. CDR3 nucleotide sequence: TGTGCCAGCAGACCCAATCCGGGGTACCAAGAGACCCAGTACTTC. Translated, it gives CASRPNPGYQETQYF.

This sequence joins TRBV5-4 and TRBJ2-7; the D gene is possibly TRBD2 (5 bases). Trimming took 4 bases from V and 4 from J, leaving 21 bases between them. Germline V gene data show CDR1 as SGHNT and CDR2 as YYREEE (reference sequence). CDR3 size: 16 residues. CDR3 in amino acids: CASSPGVSVLGYEQYF. For the CDR3, the DNA is TGTGCCAGCAGCCCCGGGGTTTCGGTGTTGGGATACGAGCAGTACTTC.

The rearrangement joins TRBV27 to TRBJ2-7, with TRBD2 matching 14 bases. After removal of 3 bases from V and 9 bases from J, the junction contained 4 bases not matched to a gene. The CDR3 length is 14 residues. The V gene's germline CDR1 is MNHEY and CDR2 SMNVEV (reference sequence). The DNA of the CDR3 is TGTGCCAGCAGTTTGGGGACTAGCGGGAGCGTGCAGTACTTC. Its translation is CASSLGTSGSVQYF.

This rearrangement joins TRBV19 to TRBJ1-1, with D tentatively TRBD1 (5 bases). The germline gives CDR1 LNHDA, CDR2 SQIVND (reference sequence). The CDR3 loop spans 11 amino acids. Trimming took off 6 bases at V and 7 bases at J, with 9 bases between the two ends. The CDR3 nucleotides are TGTGCCAGTAGACGGGACGGTGAAGCTTTCTTT. It encodes CASRRDGEAFF.

The CDR3 is CASSTGPLAASYEQYF. CDR3 nucleotide sequence: TGTGCCAGCAGCACAGGTCCACTAGCGGCCTCCTACGAGCAGTACTTC. The chain recombines TRBV7-9 with TRBJ2-7, with 8 positions matching TRBD2. Germline V gene lookup returns CDR1 SEHNR and CDR2 FQNEAQ (reference sequence). The CDR3 has 16 amino acids. The J segment lost 0 bases and the V segment lost 5 bases, leaving 9 bases of the junction unmatched.

J is TRBJ1-2 and V is TRBV6-5; 9 bases line up with TRBD1. The V and J ends lost 5 bases and 7 bases, in that order; junction bases with no gene match: 8. This CDR3 has 14 residues. The V gene's germline CDR1 is MNHEY and CDR2 SVGAGI. DNA for the CDR3: TGTGCCAGCAGTCCCGGATGGACAGGGGTTGGCTACACCTTC. It is translated as CASSPGWTGVGYTF.

This rearrangement joins TRBV5-1 to TRBJ1-3; a weak D match, TRBD1 (5 bases). This CDR3 contains 15 residues. Germline V CDR1 and CDR2: SGHRS, YFSETQ. V dropped 4 bases and J dropped 2 bases, with 13 bases sitting between them. CDR3 DNA sequence: TGCGCCAGCAGCAGTGAGGGGACCACTGGAAACACCATATATTTT. It codes for CASSSEGTTGNTIYF.

The V gene is TRBV7-9, the J gene TRBJ2-7; 8 bases align to TRBD1. Looked up from germline, CDR1 is SEHNR and CDR2 is FQNEAQ (reference sequence). V shed 7 bases and J 1 base; nucleotides not matched to a gene: 6. CDR3 length: 14 residues. The CDR3 spells CASTLDRASYEQYF. CDR3 nucleotide sequence: TGTGCCAGCACTCTGGACAGGGCTTCCTACGAGCAGTACTTC.

About this clone: Compared with germline, one end of the junction differs, possibly owing to a read error. The J gene is TRBJ2-5, the V gene TRBV15, with D unresolved. The length of the CDR3 is 14 residues. Looked up from germline, CDR1 is LNHNV and CDR2 is YYDKDF (reference sequence). CDR3 coding DNA: TGTGCCACCAGCGGAGAAGTCCCTCAAGAGACCCAGTACTTC. Its translation is CATSGEVPQETQYF.

The rearrangement links TRBV10-1 to TRBJ2-7; no clear D. From germline, CDR1 is WNHNN and CDR2 SYGVQD (reference sequence). Trimming shortened V by 4 bases and J by 5 bases, and 12 bases separated the two germline ends. This CDR3 comprises 13 residues. CDR3 loop: CASSGSGWDEQYF. CDR3 in DNA: TGCGCCAGCAGTGGATCTGGATGGGACGAGCAGTACTTC.

Here the CDR3 DNA reads TGTGCCAGCAGCATTATCTACCACGAGCAGTACTTC. This encodes CASSIIYHEQYF. The chain recombines TRBV7-9 with TRBJ2-7; no firm D call. Trimming took 5 bases from V and 5 from J, leaving 10 bases between them. The CDR3 is 12 residues long. Germline CDR1 reads SEHNR; CDR2 reads FQNEAQ (reference sequence).

This clone was picked up one time. This CDR3 is CASSLVTSSSYGYTF. The CDR3 coding sequence is TGTGCCAGCAGCTTAGTAACCTCCAGTTCCTATGGCTACACCTTC. The chain joins TRBV7-9 to TRBJ1-2; no firm D call. The CDR3 is made up of 15 amino acids. Per germline, CDR1 SEHNR and CDR2 FQNEAQ (reference sequence). Deletions cut 1 base from V and 4 bases from J, with 13 bases between.

V and J are TRBV28 and TRBJ2-1; 10 bases agree with TRBD2. V lost 6 bases and J lost 6; bases outside the gene matches: 20. There are 19 residues in the CDR3. In germline, CDR1 is MDHEN, CDR2 SYDVKM. CDR3 nucleotide sequence: TGTGCCAGCAGCTCGTGGCTAGCGGGAGAGAGAGGGCACGTCAATGAGCAGTTCTTC. It codes for CASSSWLAGERGHVNEQFF.

The V and J genes are TRBV6-6 and TRBJ2-7, with 7 positions matching TRBD2. This CDR3 is 11 amino acids long. CDR1 is MNHNY, CDR2 SVGAGI, per germline (reference sequence). V lost 6 bases to trimming and J lost 4 bases; unmatched junction nucleotides: 0. The CDR3: CASRGGYEQYF. In DNA, the CDR3 is TGTGCCAGCAGGGGAGGGTACGAGCAGTACTTC.

The V gene is TRBV19, the J gene TRBJ2-7; unclear D gene. The CDR3 has 11 residues. The germline CDR1 and CDR2 sequences are LNHDA and SQIVND (reference sequence). The V gene lost 10 bases and the J gene lost 1 base, with 8 bases spanning the gap. Here the CDR3 DNA reads TGTGCCACCAGGTGGTCCTACGAGCAGTACTTC. Protein: CATRWSYEQYF.

The V gene is TRBV5-8, the J gene TRBJ2-3; 12 positions agree with TRBD2. Trimming took 3 bases from V and 5 from J; bases not matched to a gene: 10. Germline loops: CDR1 SGHTS, CDR2 YDEGEE. This CDR3 has 17 residues. CDR3 DNA sequence: TGTGCCAGCAGCTCGATAACACTAGCGGGAGGAGGAGATACGCAGTATTTT. It codes for CASSSITLAGGGDTQYF.

This sequence joins TRBV30 and TRBJ1-3; D gene uncertain. V lost 4 bases and J lost 0, with 16 bases in between. The CDR3 consists of 16 residues. CDR1 is GTSNPN, CDR2 SVGIG, per germline (reference sequence). DNA for the CDR3: TGTGCCTGGATCCACCACGAGGATTACTCTGGAAACACCATATATTTT. It encodes CAWIHHEDYSGNTIYF.

The DNA of the CDR3 is TGTGCCATCAGTGACCCCGGGACTAGCGGCTACAATGAGCAGTTCTTC. Amino acid sequence: CAISDPGTSGYNEQFF. The chain recombines TRBV10-3 with TRBJ2-1; 11 positions agree with TRBD2. Germline CDR1 is ENHRY and CDR2 is SYGVKD. J lost 3 bases, V lost 3 bases, and 4 bases had no gene match. This CDR3 is 16 amino acids long.

The genes are TRBV9 and TRBJ2-1; 8 bases agree with TRBD2. The CDR3 is made up of 14 amino acids. V lost 3 bases to trimming and J lost 3 bases; unmatched junction nucleotides: 2. Germline V gene sequence: CDR1 SGDLS, CDR2 YYNGEE. CDR3 region: CASSGREDYNEQFF. The CDR3 region has the DNA TGTGCCAGCAGCGGGCGGGAGGACTACAATGAGCAGTTCTTC. Drawing the rest from reference TRBV9 and TRBJ2-1, the complete variable domain is DSGVTQTPKHLITATGQRVTLRCSPRSGDLSVYWYQQSLDQGLQFLIQYYNGEERAKGNILERFSAQQFPDLHSELNLSSLELGDSALYFCASSGREDYNEQFFGPGTRLTVL.

This rearrangement joins TRBV6-1 to TRBJ1-2, with D possibly matching TRBD1 (6 bases). CDR1 is MNHNS and CDR2 is SASEGT in the germline V gene. The CDR3 sequence is 16 residues long. Trimming cost V 3 bases and J 6 bases, with 20 bases left between them. The CDR3 DNA sequence: TGTGCCAGCAGTGACCTGCCAAGGTTAGCAGGGGATGGCTACACCTTC. This encodes CASSDLPRLAGDGYTF.

The CDR3 is CASLMGMNTEAFF. The CDR3 bases are TGTGCCAGCCTGATGGGCATGAACACTGAAGCTTTCTTT. The chain couples TRBV7-2 to TRBJ1-1; D call uncertain. Germline V gene data show CDR1 as SGHTA and CDR2 as FQGNSA. There are 13 residues in the CDR3. Trimming left V 8 bases short and J 0 bases short, with 10 bases between.